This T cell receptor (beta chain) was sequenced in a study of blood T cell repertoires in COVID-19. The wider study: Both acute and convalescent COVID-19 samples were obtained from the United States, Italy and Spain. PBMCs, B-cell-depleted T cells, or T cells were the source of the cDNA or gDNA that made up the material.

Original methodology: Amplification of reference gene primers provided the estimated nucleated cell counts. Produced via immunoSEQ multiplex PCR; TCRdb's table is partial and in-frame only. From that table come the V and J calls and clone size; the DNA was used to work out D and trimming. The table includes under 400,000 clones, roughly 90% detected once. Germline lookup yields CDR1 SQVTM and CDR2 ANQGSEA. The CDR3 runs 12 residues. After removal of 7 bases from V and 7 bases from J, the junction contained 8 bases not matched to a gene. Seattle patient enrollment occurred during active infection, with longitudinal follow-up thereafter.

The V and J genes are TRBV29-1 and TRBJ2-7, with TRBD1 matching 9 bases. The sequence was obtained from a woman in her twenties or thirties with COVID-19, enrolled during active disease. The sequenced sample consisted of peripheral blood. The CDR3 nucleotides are TGCAGCGGCGGCCGACAGGGGGAAGAGCAGTACTTC. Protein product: CSGGRQGEEQYF.